This entry describes one T cell receptor (beta chain). The V gene lost 8 bases and the J gene lost 3 bases, with 10 bases spanning the gap. CDR1 MNHNY and CDR2 SVGAGI come from the germline V gene (reference sequence). There are 12 residues in the CDR3. PCR involved 60 Vbeta and 13 Jbeta primers. Repertoires were generated with immunoSEQ multiplex PCR, while TCRdb's copy carries only in-frame clones and drops some. Here the sample spans around 130,000 clones, 75% to 85% being singletons. These data originate in a study of cytomegalovirus exposure and HLA in healthy donors. The TCR originated in a man aged 45-65 years in good health and CMV-seronegative. The sample was PBMCs. The chain is built from TRBV6-6 and TRBJ1-1; D might be TRBD1 (5 bases). The CDR3 coding sequence is TGTGCCAGCCGACCGGGGGACACTGAAGCTTTCTTT. Encoded protein: CASRPGDTEAFF.